This entry lists 8 T cell receptor beta chains sequenced from one sample in a study of somatic mutations in cytotoxic T cells in rheumatoid arthritis. Method: immunoSEQ multiplex PCR; TCRdb's copy keeps in-frame clones and lacks some. This sample carries 9,500 to 15,000 clones, around 86% of them seen once, and the ten largest clones take 14%. Source material: CD8+ T cells sorted from blood. These receptor sequences come from a woman aged 55-69 years in good health.

The chain recombines TRBV9 with TRBJ2-3; 10 bases fit TRBD2. This CDR3 is built from 18 residues. CDR1 and CDR2 from the germline V gene are SGDLS and YYNGEE. Germline trimming cut 0 bases from V and 2 bases from J; bases unmatched to any gene: 9. The CDR3 loop reads CASSVAWVAGGPTDTQYF. CDR3 DNA: TGTGCCAGCAGCGTAGCATGGGTAGCGGGGGGCCCCACAGATACGCAGTATTTT.

The chain has TRBV19 and TRBJ1-1; D perhaps matches TRBD1 (6 bases). From germline, CDR1 is LNHDA and CDR2 SQIVND (reference sequence). V dropped 6 bases and J dropped 1 base, with 9 bases sitting between them. The CDR3 runs to 13 residues. Here the CDR3 DNA reads TGTGCCAGTAGATGGACAGCGAACACTGAAGCTTTCTTT. It translates to CASRWTANTEAFF.

The V gene is TRBV21-1, the J gene TRBJ1-3; TRBD1 reflects the table's D call only, with no check against the DNA. TRBV21-1 has pseudogene status. The CDR3 consists of 21 residues. The CDR3 sequence: CASSRGTGQGHRPHSGNTIYF. Written as DNA, the CDR3 is TGTGCCAGCAGCAGAGGAACGGGACAGGGACACAGACCCCACTCTGGAAACACCATATATTTT.

V is TRBV9 and J is TRBJ1-4; D is perhaps TRBD1 (5 bases). This CDR3 spans 14 amino acids. V dropped 1 base and J dropped 5 bases, with 9 bases sitting between them. Germline V CDR1 and CDR2: SGDLS, YYNGEE. The DNA of the CDR3 is TGTGCCAGCAGCGTATCAGGGTCGAATGAAAAACTGTTTTTT. It encodes CASSVSGSNEKLFF. The full variable domain, rest sourced from reference TRBV9 and TRBJ1-4, is DSGVTQTPKHLITATGQRVTLRCSPRSGDLSVYWYQQSLDQGLQFLIQYYNGEERAKGNILERFSAQQFPDLHSELNLSSLELGDSALYFCASSVSGSNEKLFFGSGTQLSVL.

The chain has TRBV19 and TRBJ1-5; 10 bases line up with TRBD1. J gave up 1 base and V 6 bases, and 15 bases lay outside the gene matches. This CDR3 is 19 amino acids long. Germline V CDR1 and CDR2: LNHDA, SQIVND (reference sequence). CDR3 DNA sequence: TGTGCCAGTAGCCCAATAGGAGGTAGGACAGGGGGGAGCAATCAGCCCCAGCATTTT. As protein: CASSPIGGRTGGSNQPQHF.

This rearrangement joins TRBV20-1 to TRBJ2-3; D gene ambiguous. There are 11 residues in the CDR3. Germline assignment: CDR1 DFQATT and CDR2 SNEGSKA (reference sequence). V was cut by 6 bases and J by 6 bases, with 10 bases left in between. The CDR3 here is CSAYWLDTQYF. The CDR3 DNA sequence: TGCAGTGCCTATTGGTTGGATACGCAGTATTTT.

As regards this clone: With only one base between it and a far larger clone, this is likely a read error. The sample contains more than one DNA sequence encoding this CDR3. This chain joins TRBV7-9 and TRBJ2-2; D is uncertain. Looked up from germline, CDR1 is SEHNR and CDR2 is FQNEAQ (reference sequence). V lost 8 bases, J lost 4 bases, and 11 bases lay in between. The CDR3 has 13 amino acids. The CDR3 reads CASGPPGTGELFF. In nucleotides, the CDR3 is TGTGCCAGCGGTCCCCCCGGCACCGGGGAGCTGTTTTTT.

This clone was recorded only once. The rearrangement joins TRBV9 to TRBJ2-2; D call uncertain. This CDR3 is built from 12 residues. Trimming took off 3 bases at V and 3 bases at J, with 3 bases between the two ends. Germline CDR1 and CDR2: SGDLS and YYNGEE. The CDR3 sequence: CASSADTGELFF. Written as DNA, the CDR3 is TGTGCCAGCAGCGCGGACACCGGGGAGCTGTTTTTT.